Each of the 31 T cell receptor beta chains below was sequenced from the same sample in a study of blood T cell repertoires in COVID-19. Some clones are missing from TCRdb's copy, which holds only in-frame ones; the method was immunoSEQ multiplex PCR. The sample records under 200,000 clones, 88% being singletons. The sequenced sample was peripheral blood. These receptor sequences come from a man aged 35-49 years with active or convalescent COVID-19.

This chain joins TRBV5-5 and TRBJ2-3; TRBD1 matches at 7 bases. V trimming: 5 bases; J trimming: 2 bases; junction bases outside the gene matches: 23. The CDR3 has 20 amino acids. CDR1 is SGHKS and CDR2 is YYEKEE in the germline V gene (reference sequence). This CDR3 is CASSRIPPSTGTVNTDTQYF. The CDR3 DNA is TGTGCCAGCAGTCGTATCCCCCCATCGACCGGGACAGTGAACACAGATACGCAGTATTTT.

The chain is built from TRBV7-9 and TRBJ1-6; 10 nucleotides align to TRBD1. Germline assignment: CDR1 SEHNR and CDR2 FQNEAQ (reference sequence). The CDR3 runs 15 residues. V dropped 3 bases and J dropped 9; count of bases not matched to a gene: 5. The chain's CDR3 is CASSFGDRGVSPLHF. DNA for the CDR3: TGTGCCAGCAGCTTTGGGGACAGGGGTGTTTCACCCCTCCACTTT.

This sequence joins TRBV9 and TRBJ2-3, with 8 bases identical to TRBD2. Germline trimming cut 4 bases from V and 6 bases from J; bases unmatched to any gene: 19. The CDR3 is 18 amino acids. Germline assignment: CDR1 SGDLS and CDR2 YYNGEE. CDR3 nucleotides: TGTGCCAGCAGCCCCCGGCCGGGAGACGGGGGGGCCCGTGATACGCAGTATTTT. Amino acid sequence: CASSPRPGDGGARDTQYF.

The rearrangement joins TRBV6-5 to TRBJ2-5; weak D call: TRBD2 (5 bases). There are 12 residues in the CDR3. Trimming removed 1 base at V and 5 bases at J, with 5 bases between. CDR1 MNHEY and CDR2 SVGAGI come from the germline V gene. The CDR3 DNA reads TGTGCCAGCAGTTACTGGAGGGAGACCCAGTACTTC. It encodes CASSYWRETQYF.

The rearrangement uses TRBV11-3 and TRBJ2-7, with TRBD1 as a possible D gene (5 bases). The CDR3 runs 12 residues. Germline CDR1 is SGHNT and CDR2 is YENEEA. The germline V and J ends were trimmed by 5 bases and 4 bases, with 9 bases remaining between them. The CDR3 nucleotides read TGTGCCAGCAGCCCCGGACAATACGAGCAGTACTTC. The encoded protein is CASSPGQYEQYF. Drawing the rest from reference TRBV11-3 and TRBJ2-7, the complete variable domain is EAGVVQSPRYKIIEKKQPVAFWCNPISGHNTLYWYLQNLGQGPELLIRYENEEAVDDSQLPKDRFSAERLKGVDSTLKIQPAELGDSAVYLCASSPGQYEQYFGPGTRLTVT.

The chain couples TRBV19 to TRBJ1-1; 8 nucleotides agree with TRBD1. CDR1 LNHDA and CDR2 SQIVND come from the germline V gene (reference sequence). The junction had 9 bases not matched to a gene; V was cut back by 1 base and J by 5 bases. The CDR3 runs 16 residues. The CDR3 protein is CASSIAQGAGQTEAFF. The DNA of the CDR3 is TGTGCCAGTAGTATAGCTCAGGGGGCTGGGCAAACTGAAGCTTTCTTT.

This chain joins TRBV10-1 and TRBJ2-2, with 7 positions matching TRBD1. This CDR3 is built from 15 residues. Germline loops: CDR1 WNHNN, CDR2 SYGVQD (reference sequence). V trimming: 3 bases; J trimming: 5 bases; junction bases outside the gene matches: 6. CDR3 in amino acids: CASSDNRGLTGELFF. The CDR3 DNA is TGCGCCAGCAGTGATAACAGGGGTTTGACCGGGGAGCTGTTTTTT.

This clone was seen many times. V is TRBV19 and J is TRBJ2-1; 8 positions match TRBD2. With V trimmed by 7 bases and J by 8 bases, 10 bases remained unmatched. This CDR3 has 14 amino acids. The V gene's germline CDR1 is LNHDA and CDR2 SQIVND (reference sequence). For the CDR3, the DNA is TGTGCCAGTATCTCCAGCGGGAGCCCCGATGAGCAGTTCTTC. Its translation is CASISSGSPDEQFF.

The V call is TRBV5-1, the J call TRBJ1-1; D is unclear. The V end was cut by 4 bases, the J end by 3 bases, with 10 bases between. The length of the CDR3 is 13 residues. Germline assignment: CDR1 SGHRS and CDR2 YFSETQ. As DNA, the CDR3 is TGCGCCAGCAGCCTCCGTGGCTACACTGAAGCTTTCTTT. It translates to CASSLRGYTEAFF.

The chain is built from TRBV29-1 and TRBJ1-2, with D possibly matching TRBD1 (5 bases). Between the trimmed V and J ends, which lost 1 base and 2 bases, there was a span of 8 bases. The CDR3 runs to 13 residues. Germline V gives CDR1 SQVTM, CDR2 ANQGSEA. The CDR3 DNA sequence: TGCAGCGTTGAAGCTAACAGGAACTATGGCTACACCTTC. This gives the protein CSVEANRNYGYTF.

This sequence joins TRBV7-2 and TRBJ2-3, with TRBD1 matching 8 bases. V shed 3 bases and J 1 base; nucleotides not matched to a gene: 3. CDR1 and CDR2 (germline): SGHTA, FQGNSA. This CDR3 has 15 residues. CDR3 loop: CASSLKTGGTDTQYF. The CDR3, as DNA: TGTGCCAGCAGCTTGAAGACAGGGGGCACAGATACGCAGTATTTT.

This chain links TRBV5-5 with TRBJ2-7, with D possibly matching TRBD2 (6 bases). V was cut by 4 bases and J by 4 bases, with 12 bases left in between. There are 13 residues in the CDR3. Germline V gene data show CDR1 as SGHKS and CDR2 as YYEKEE (reference sequence). CDR3 residues: CASSISGTYEQYF. For the CDR3, the DNA is TGTGCCAGCAGCATTTCTGGGACTTACGAGCAGTACTTC.

This sequence joins TRBV11-2 and TRBJ2-3, with TRBD2 matching over 10 bases. Germline CDR1 reads SGHAT; CDR2 reads FQNNGV. The CDR3 loop spans 18 amino acids. V was clipped by 5 bases and J by 2 bases; unmatched bases: 13. The CDR3 loop is CASSATPGLATYTDTQYF. The CDR3 DNA follows: TGTGCCAGCAGCGCAACGCCGGGACTAGCGACCTACACAGATACGCAGTATTTT.

DNA for the CDR3: TGTGCCAGCAGTCGTACAGGGGGAGGAGGCATGAACACTGAAGCTTTCTTT. Translated: CASSRTGGGGMNTEAFF. The chain is built from TRBV27 and TRBJ1-1, with 8 positions matching TRBD1. CDR1 and CDR2 (germline): MNHEY, SMNVEV (reference sequence). The ends lost 5 bases at V and 0 bases at J; junction bases unmatched: 11. This CDR3 is built from 17 residues.

The V call is TRBV6-1, the J call TRBJ1-2; the D gene is possibly TRBD1 (6 bases). CDR3 length equals 13 residues. Deletions cut 2 bases from V and 2 bases from J, with 6 bases between. Per germline, CDR1 MNHNS and CDR2 SASEGT. The CDR3 sequence is CASSETGNYGYTF. In DNA form, the CDR3 reads TGTGCCAGCAGTGAAACAGGGAACTATGGCTACACCTTC.

This clone was detected only a few times. The V gene is TRBV2, the J gene TRBJ1-2; 8 nucleotides line up with TRBD1. Germline V gene data show CDR1 as SNHLY and CDR2 as FYNNEI. J was trimmed by 7 bases and V by 1 base; bases with no gene match: 5. This CDR3 has 14 amino acids. In DNA form, the CDR3 reads TGTGCCAGCAGTGAAGACAGGGGGGAGTTTGGCTACACCTTC. Its protein is CASSEDRGEFGYTF.

The chain couples TRBV7-9 to TRBJ2-7; 7 nucleotides match TRBD2. The germline gives CDR1 SEHNR, CDR2 FQNEAQ (reference sequence). With V trimmed by 5 bases and J by 13 bases, 11 bases remained unmatched. The CDR3 contains 12 residues. CDR3: CASSLERGDRYF. The CDR3 region has the DNA TGTGCCAGCAGCCTCGAACGGGGGGACCGTTACTTC.

The rearrangement joins TRBV7-2 to TRBJ1-5; D is perhaps TRBD1 (5 bases). The CDR3 runs 15 residues. Trimming pared 1 base from V and 3 bases from J, leaving 10 bases between. Germline V gene data show CDR1 as SGHTA and CDR2 as FQGNSA. The CDR3 loop reads CASSLVAGVNQPQHF. DNA of the CDR3: TGTGCCAGCAGCTTAGTAGCGGGGGTCAATCAGCCCCAGCATTTT.

V is TRBV4-1 and J is TRBJ2-7, with 10 bases lining up with TRBD1. Germline CDR1 MGHRA, CDR2 YSYEKL. This CDR3 contains 14 residues. Losses at the gene ends were 6 bases for V and 3 bases for J; bases not matched to a gene: 5. CDR3 sequence (DNA): TGCGCCAGCAGTGCGGGACAGGGGTACTACGAGCAGTACTTC. Residues: CASSAGQGYYEQYF.

The chain employs TRBV6-5 and TRBJ2-7; D gene ambiguous. The germline CDR1 and CDR2 sequences are MNHEY and SVGAGI. V lost 6 bases and J 3 bases, leaving 15 bases between the germline ends. The CDR3 has 14 amino acids. The CDR3 region is CASRFNSPLYEQYF. For the CDR3, the DNA is TGTGCCAGCAGGTTTAACTCCCCCCTCTACGAGCAGTACTTC.

This clone was found once. The chain employs TRBV30 and TRBJ2-6, with a possible D match to TRBD2 (5 bases). From germline, CDR1 is GTSNPN and CDR2 SVGIG (reference sequence). The CDR3 consists of 13 residues. CDR3 in DNA: TGTGCGGCAGGAGGCTCTGGGGCCAACGTCCTGACTTTC. Its protein is CAAGGSGANVLTF. The entire variable domain, with the rest obtained from reference TRBV30 and TRBJ2-6, is as follows: SQTIHQWPATLVQPVGSPLSLECTVEGTSNPNLYWYRQAAGRGLQLLFYSVGIGQISSEVPQNLSASRPQDRQFILSSKKLLLSDSGFYLCAAGGSGANVLTFGAGSRLTVL.

CDR3 sequence reads: CASSWGGTSSPRQFF. The CDR3 DNA reads as TGCGCCAGCAGCTGGGGGGGGACTAGTTCCCCTAGACAGTTCTTC. The V gene is TRBV5-1, the J gene TRBJ2-1; TRBD2 matches 8 bases. Looked up from germline, CDR1 is SGHRS and CDR2 is YFSETQ. Germline trimming cut 3 bases from V and 13 bases from J; bases unmatched to any gene: 15. CDR3 length: 15 amino acids.

V and J are TRBV6-6 and TRBJ1-2; D is undetermined. This CDR3 spans 15 amino acids. CDR1 MNHNY and CDR2 SVGAGI come from the germline V gene (reference sequence). V gave up 2 bases and J gave up 0 bases, with 10 bases separating them. The CDR3 bases are TGTGCCAGCAGTTACCGAGGCAGACCTAACTATGGCTACACCTTC. As protein: CASSYRGRPNYGYTF.

The chain recombines TRBV28 with TRBJ1-1; 7 bases line up with TRBD1. The ends lost 6 bases at V and 2 bases at J; junction bases unmatched: 9. Germline lookup yields CDR1 MDHEN and CDR2 SYDVKM. The CDR3 spans 15 residues. DNA for the CDR3: TGTGCCAGCAGCTCCCTAGGGACAGCCAACACTGAAGCTTTCTTT. Amino acid sequence: CASSSLGTANTEAFF.

This clone was observed a single time. The V and J genes are TRBV2 and TRBJ2-7, with 12 bases identical to TRBD1. The CDR3 runs to 15 residues. V shed 5 bases, J shed 7 bases, and the junction held 9 bases outside the gene matches. From germline, CDR1 is SNHLY and CDR2 FYNNEI. CDR3 nucleotides: TGTGCCAGCAGTCCCCCGGGACAGGGGGCGAGAGAGCAGTACTTC. Encoded protein: CASSPPGQGAREQYF.

The V call is TRBV2, the J call TRBJ1-4; maybe TRBD1 (5 bases). Germline lookup yields CDR1 SNHLY and CDR2 FYNNEI. The CDR3 spans 14 residues. The ends were cut back, 10 bases at V and 10 bases at J, with 22 bases in the middle. Here the CDR3 DNA reads TGTGCCACCATCCGAGGCAGGGCAAGTGGAAAACTGTTTTTT. Translated: CATIRGRASGKLFF.

The CDR3 is CASSQLTRAFNQPQHF. The CDR3 region has the DNA TGCGCCAGCAGCCAACTAACCCGTGCGTTTAATCAGCCCCAGCATTTT. The V gene is TRBV4-1, the J gene TRBJ1-5; D unresolved. V was clipped by 2 bases and J by 4 bases, with 15 bases between them. CDR3 length equals 16 residues. Germline V gene sequence: CDR1 MGHRA, CDR2 YSYEKL.

The chain combines TRBV9 with TRBJ2-7; 7 bases agree with TRBD1. CDR1 SGDLS and CDR2 YYNGEE come from the germline V gene. V was clipped by 0 bases and J by 3 bases; unmatched bases: 6. The CDR3 has 15 amino acids. CDR3 loop: CASSVAPGGDYEQYF. The CDR3 nucleotides are TGTGCCAGCAGCGTAGCGCCAGGGGGTGACTACGAGCAGTACTTC.

The V gene is TRBV4-1, the J gene TRBJ2-7; TRBD1 agrees at 7 bases. V gave up 1 base and J gave up 0 bases; unmatched junction bases: 3. Germline values: CDR1 MGHRA, CDR2 YSYEKL. This CDR3 is 15 amino acids long. CDR3 nucleotide sequence: TGCGCCAGCAGCCAAGGACAGGGTATCTCCTACGAGCAGTACTTC. It encodes CASSQGQGISYEQYF.

CDR3: CASSSTGTGDRLLREQFF. As DNA, the CDR3 is TGTGCCAGCAGCTCCACCGGGACAGGGGACCGTCTTTTACGTGAGCAGTTCTTC. The chain joins TRBV13 to TRBJ2-1; 10 nucleotides match TRBD1. Germline assignment: CDR1 PRHDT and CDR2 FYEKMQ (reference sequence). J was trimmed by 9 bases and V by 4 bases; bases with no gene match: 18. The CDR3 is 18 amino acids.

In this sample, this clone turned up a few times. The sample has other DNA sequences that encode this CDR3 too. The chain carries TRBV12-3 or TRBV12-4 and TRBJ2-7; tentatively, D is TRBD1 (6 bases). The germline V and J ends were trimmed by 5 bases and 4 bases, with 9 bases remaining between them. The length of the CDR3 is 12 residues. The DNA of the CDR3 is TGTGCCAGCAGTCCAGGACAGTACGAGCAGTACTTC. This sequence encodes CASSPGQYEQYF.